The count of the clone carrying this T cell receptor beta chain is one. TCRdb's table, derived via immunoSEQ multiplex PCR, lists solely in-frame clones and lacks some. The sample gives more than 250,000 clones, around 90% of which show up once; 5.5% to 7% is in the top ten. These data originate in a study of blood T cell repertoires in COVID-19. At the level of the study: Material from acute and convalescent COVID-19 was sourced from the United States, Italy and Spain.

Looked up from germline, CDR1 is MDHEN and CDR2 is SYDVKM. There are 15 residues in the CDR3. The germline V and J ends were trimmed by 6 bases and 0 bases, with 15 bases remaining between them. Ages ranged from about 18 to 89 years, with residence in 24 US areas. This rearrangement joins TRBV28 to TRBJ2-7; D gene ambiguous. This TCR was sampled from a woman between 40 and 55 years old who had recovered from COVID-19. Input material: PBMCs or T cells enriched from blood (not recorded which). The CDR3 loop reads CASSPGGQVSYEQYF. The CDR3 coding sequence is TGTGCCAGCAGCCCCGGTGGGCAGGTCTCCTACGAGCAGTACTTC.